This TCR beta chain was sequenced for a study of T cell responses to AZD1222 COVID-19 vaccine. General study points: With dominance at 160-218 and 743-854, vaccine-associated CD4 TCRs spanned spike.

Timing groups of about 4 and about 12 weeks for second doses were pooled. The CDR3 extends over 16 amino acids. V was trimmed by 1 base and J by 4 bases, leaving 14 bases between them. CDR1 is SGHTA and CDR2 is FQGNSA in the germline V gene. In the case of this clone: Its antigen remains unknown.

The table came from immunoSEQ multiplex PCR; TCRdb's copy has only in-frame clones and leaves some out. The table shows roughly 120,000 clones, with 85% to 95% occurring only once. The TCR comes from an adult who received the AZD1222 COVID-19 vaccine. The chain is built from TRBV7-2 and TRBJ1-5, with D possibly matching TRBD1 (6 bases). The specimen comprised peripheral blood, sampled 28 days after the second AZD1222 dose. Written as DNA, the CDR3 is TGTGCCAGCAGCTTAGTCGGGGGGCAGGGGAATCAGCCCCAGCATTTT. It is translated as CASSLVGGQGNQPQHF.